Below, 15 T cell receptor beta chains from the same sample are listed, as sequenced in a study of Ad26.COV2.S vaccination and SARS-CoV-2 variants (dated by TCRdb to the early 2020s). The method was the immunoSEQ multiplex PCR assay. Held by TCRdb, this immuneACCESS table contains in-frame sequences only and omits some clones. Under half of the omission traces to an unresolved V gene where checked; the cause of the rest is unknown. Recorded for this sample are some 460,000 clones; around 89% of them occurred a single time. Of the sample, roughly 1.7% falls within the top ten clones. This specimen's treatment or condition label, per the study, means: some 20 received Ad26.COV2.S at low or high dose, single or two shots; 5 received placebo; per-sample allocation not given. Repertoires of vaccine and placebo recipients were sequenced from samples taken on day 63 after the first injection. The sequencing here drew on peripheral blood, taken in a trial of Ad26.COV2.S vaccine versus placebo. The receptors were sampled from a person between 18 and 65 years old who received the Ad26.COV2.S COVID-19 vaccine or a placebo.

The chain has TRBV18 and TRBJ1-1; D is unresolved. The germline V gene encodes CDR1 KGHSH and CDR2 LQKENI. Trimming stripped 3 bases from V and 0 bases from J, with 14 bases between. The length of the CDR3 is 16 residues. As DNA, the CDR3 is TGTGCCAGCTCACCGTATGGCCCGAAAATGAACACTGAAGCTTTCTTT. Amino acid sequence: CASSPYGPKMNTEAFF.

The chain recombines TRBV7-8 with TRBJ2-1; TRBD2 might be the D (6 bases). This CDR3 has 12 residues. CDR1 and CDR2 from the germline V gene are SGHVS and FQNEAQ. The V gene lost 5 bases and the J gene lost 7 bases, with 9 bases spanning the gap. The CDR3 is CASSRGRNEQFF. CDR3 nucleotides: TGTGCCAGCAGCCGGGGGAGGAATGAGCAGTTCTTC.

This chain uses TRBV5-1 with TRBJ2-7; a weak D match, TRBD1 (6 bases). Germline V gene sequence: CDR1 SGHRS, CDR2 YFSETQ. The V and J ends lost 7 bases and 0 bases respectively, with 11 bases between them. This CDR3 has 13 residues. The CDR3, as DNA: TGCGCCAGCCATACAGGGTCCTCCTACGAGCAGTACTTC. Translating gives CASHTGSSYEQYF.

This sequence joins TRBV15 and TRBJ2-6, with no clear D. The V end lost 3 bases, the J end lost 0 bases, and 6 bases lay between the germline ends. Per the germline V gene, CDR1 is LNHNV and CDR2 is YYDKDF (reference sequence). The CDR3 loop spans 15 amino acids. CDR3 sequence: CATSSESSGANVLTF. CDR3 DNA: TGTGCCACCAGCAGTGAGAGCTCTGGGGCCAACGTCCTGACTTTC.

The chain is built from TRBV15 and TRBJ2-1; D gene uncertain. Germline CDR1 is LNHNV and CDR2 is YYDKDF (reference sequence). The CDR3 sequence is 17 residues long. The V and J ends lost 0 bases and 10 bases respectively, with 22 bases between them. The CDR3 coding sequence is TGTGCCACCAGCAGAGATTCGTGGGAAAAAGTAACGTACGAGCAGTTCTTC. Translation: CATSRDSWEKVTYEQFF.

This rearrangement joins TRBV7-6 to TRBJ2-7; 10 bases are a match to TRBD2. This CDR3 has 16 residues. Germline V lookup: CDR1 SGHVS, CDR2 FNYEAQ. V was pared by 5 bases and J by 4 bases, with 11 bases of the junction left unmatched. The CDR3 bases are TGTGCCAGCAGCAAGCTAGCGGGAGAAGTTCAGTACGAGCAGTACTTC. Translation: CASSKLAGEVQYEQYF.

CDR3 coding DNA: TGCGCCAGCAGCCGGACCGCTCCGATCGTTAACTATGGCTACACCTTC. It encodes CASSRTAPIVNYGYTF. This chain uses TRBV4-1 with TRBJ1-2; D call uncertain. Germline V CDR1 and CDR2: MGHRA, YSYEKL. V was trimmed by 4 bases and J by 1 base, leaving 16 bases between them. The CDR3 covers 16 residues.

The chain couples TRBV30 to TRBJ2-2; a weak D match, TRBD2 (6 bases). Germline CDR1 and CDR2: GTSNPN and SVGIG (reference sequence). The CDR3 extends over 14 amino acids. Trimming took 3 bases from V and 0 from J, leaving 8 bases between them. CDR3 residues: CAWRGGTNTGELFF. The CDR3 DNA reads as TGTGCCTGGAGGGGGGGAACGAACACCGGGGAGCTGTTTTTT.

CDR3 sequence: CSVGRGLMGTDTQYF. The CDR3 nucleotides are TGCAGCGTTGGCCGAGGTCTTATGGGCACAGATACGCAGTATTTT. V is TRBV29-1 and J is TRBJ2-3; D not certain. The germline gives CDR1 SQVTM, CDR2 ANQGSEA. V was pared by 4 bases and J by 1 base, with 15 bases between. This CDR3 region has 15 residues.

This chain uses TRBV9 with TRBJ1-1, with 9 positions matching TRBD1. Germline V gives CDR1 SGDLS, CDR2 YYNGEE. This CDR3 contains 17 residues. V dropped 0 bases and J dropped 6; count of bases not matched to a gene: 12. CDR3 amino acids: CASSVVQGALGSPEAFF. In DNA, the CDR3 is TGTGCCAGCAGCGTAGTACAGGGGGCTCTAGGTTCCCCTGAAGCTTTCTTT.

The V call is TRBV18, the J call TRBJ1-6; D is ambiguous. Germline CDR1 reads KGHSH; CDR2 reads LQKENI. Trimming pared 2 bases from V and 10 bases from J, leaving 12 bases between. This CDR3 has 14 amino acids. Here the CDR3 reads CASSPSQNASPLHF. The DNA of the CDR3 is TGTGCCAGCTCACCAAGCCAAAACGCATCACCCCTCCACTTT.

The gene calls are TRBV6-5 and TRBJ2-2; TRBD2 matches 7 bases. The germline V gene encodes CDR1 MNHEY and CDR2 SVGAGI. With 7 bases clipped from V and 3 bases from J, the junction kept 5 bases outside the gene matches. The CDR3 is 14 amino acids. The CDR3 sequence is CASTGLVDTGELFF. The DNA for the CDR3 is TGTGCCAGCACCGGACTAGTAGACACCGGGGAGCTGTTTTTT.

The chain recombines TRBV27 with TRBJ2-1, with 10 bases identical to TRBD1. With V trimmed by 5 bases and J by 7 bases, 11 bases remained unmatched. The CDR3 loop spans 16 amino acids. Germline CDR1 reads MNHEY; CDR2 reads SMNVEV (reference sequence). The CDR3 DNA reads TGTGCCAGCAGTCGGGACGGGACAGGGGTCATAAATGAGCAGTTCTTC. This translates into CASSRDGTGVINEQFF.

The chain joins TRBV18 to TRBJ2-3; D ambiguous. V lost 2 bases and J lost 3, with 6 bases in between. Germline V gene lookup returns CDR1 KGHSH and CDR2 LQKENI. This CDR3 comprises 13 residues. CDR3 protein: CASSPMGTDTQYF. CDR3 nucleotides: TGTGCCAGCTCACCAATGGGAACAGATACGCAGTATTTT.

The chain uses TRBV5-5 and TRBJ1-3, with a possible D match to TRBD1 (5 bases). Germline V CDR1 and CDR2: SGHKS, YYEKEE (reference sequence). The germline V and J ends were trimmed by 7 bases and 9 bases, with 14 bases remaining between them. This CDR3 is built from 12 residues. CDR3 coding DNA: TGTGCCAGCCAACCCGTCGGGGGCACCATATATTTT. As protein: CASQPVGGTIYF.